This T cell receptor (beta chain) was documented in a study of a mutant IDH1 vaccine in newly diagnosed glioma (dated by TCRdb to the early 2020s). Regarding the research as a whole: Of the 25 to 35 patients who were treated, approximately 60% were male and roughly 38% were female, and the mean age was about 40 years. Before enrollment, patients had received standard therapy of radiotherapy alone, temozolomide alone, or radiochemotherapy with temozolomide; most received the combination. Peripheral blood samples were drawn at six visits, namely V03 (baseline), V05, V07, V10, V12 and V13. For exploratory analyses, fewer than 30 treated patients had longitudinal TCRB deep sequencing done wherever samples were available.

Library generation was performed with the immunoSEQ multiplex PCR assay. Following the manufacturer's protocol, the hsTCRB Kit was used to amplify rearranged TCR beta chain sequences. Sequencing of TCRB libraries was carried out on an Illumina MiSeq. Under the source paper's analysis protocol: The kit vendor's proprietary platform handled demultiplexing, trimming and gene mapping. TCRdb's version of the immuneACCESS table is confined to in-frame rearrangements and falls short of the full clone set. An unresolved V gene accounts for under half of the shortfall where checked; the remainder is of unknown origin. For V, J and clone size, that table is used; D and trimming come from the DNA. This sample has about 50,000 clones in its table, and 86% of those were observed once. Jointly, the top ten make up around 2.5% of the sample. In regard to this clone: Its antigen is unknown. No base quality values were provided; no much bigger clone lies one nucleotide off.

Trimming removed 9 bases from V and 2 bases from J, leaving 9 bases between the germline ends. Inclusive of the bounding cysteine and phenylalanine, the CDR3 is 13 residues long. CDR3 DNA is the only sequence kept; it has 39 bases, read in frame from the first base. CDR1 SGHNT and CDR2 YYREEE are derived from the germline V gene (reference sequence). The paper's findings and limits, for the study overall: Selection of PBMC samples for TCRB deep sequencing was based on availability. The authors stated that sample limitations prevented analyses of patient blood samples from being reproduced. Pseudoprogression seemed to be unrelated to changes in the top peripheral T cell clonotypes found by TCRB sequencing. Immune responses induced by the vaccine were seen in over 80% of patients across multiple MHC alleles.

The time point label, as the study defines it: baseline, week 1 (first vaccination visit). This specimen's treatment or condition label, interpreted: pre-vaccination baseline after standard-of-care therapy. The donors had newly diagnosed IDH1-mutant astrocytomas of WHO grade 3 or 4 that showed loss of nuclear ATRX. The samples were drawn from NOA16, a multicentre, single-arm, open-label phase I trial in Germany that tested a mutant IDH1 peptide vaccine in humans for the first time. Blood drawn at visit V03 was used as the baseline sample for immunogenicity testing. Genomic DNA for TCRB sequencing was extracted from EDTA blood using the DNeasy Blood and Tissue Kit.

The specimen was PBMCs, collected from a glioma patient treated with radiotherapy, temozolomide or both. The chain is made from TRBV5-4 and TRBJ2-6, with no D gene named confidently. The source of this sequence is a man aged 40-49 years with glioma. In nucleotides, the sequence is TGTGCCACCCGAACAGCTGGGGCCAACGTCCTGACTTTC. This yields the protein CATRTAGANVLTF.